The 17 T cell receptor beta chains listed next were all sequenced from one sample in a study of blood T cell repertoires in COVID-19 (dated by TCRdb to the early 2020s). Library preparation used the immunoSEQ multiplex PCR assay. TCRdb took over this immuneACCESS table, retaining in-frame rearrangements with V and J assigned. Such tables are incomplete; in checked studies, under half of the missing clones stem from an unresolved V gene, and the remainder is unexplained. The sample data list roughly 250,000 clones, and roughly 85% of these were observed just once. Jointly, the top ten make up 3.5% to 5.5% of the sample. Material: PBMCs or T cells enriched from blood (not recorded which). These receptors all stem from a woman younger than 45 who had recovered from COVID-19.

The rearrangement joins TRBV10-1 to TRBJ1-1, with D possibly TRBD1 on 6 matching bases. V lost 8 bases and J 5 bases, leaving 15 bases between the germline ends. Germline CDR1 WNHNN, CDR2 SYGVQD (reference sequence). The CDR3 is 13 residues long. CDR3 region: CASEGDLGTEAFF. CDR3 nucleotide sequence: TGCGCCAGCGAGGGGGACCTGGGGACTGAAGCTTTCTTT.

The V and J genes are TRBV6-5 and TRBJ2-2; 9 nucleotides align to TRBD2. The CDR3 extends over 15 amino acids. In germline, CDR1 is MNHEY, CDR2 SVGAGI. Trimming removed 6 bases from V and 4 bases from J; junction bases left unmatched: 6. CDR3 sequence: CASRGGGAGTGELFF. Here the CDR3 DNA reads TGTGCCAGCAGAGGCGGGGGGGCCGGCACCGGGGAGCTGTTTTTT.

This chain uses TRBV11-2 with TRBJ2-7; D call uncertain. The germline V gene encodes CDR1 SGHAT and CDR2 FQNNGV. V lost 8 bases and J 2 bases, leaving 16 bases between the germline ends. This CDR3 is 14 amino acids long. CDR3 in amino acids: CASHPSWAPYEQYF. CDR3 coding DNA: TGTGCCAGCCACCCCAGTTGGGCTCCCTACGAGCAGTACTTC.

Concerning this clone: This same CDR3 is encoded by further DNA sequences in the sample. J is TRBJ2-7 and V is TRBV5-1; tentative D call: TRBD1 (6 bases). The V end lost 0 bases, the J end lost 3 bases, and 7 bases lay between the germline ends. The V gene's germline CDR1 is SGHRS and CDR2 YFSETQ. The CDR3 totals 13 residues. DNA for the CDR3: TGCGCCAGCAGCTTGGGGACAGTCTACGAGCAGTACTTC. This translates into CASSLGTVYEQYF. Variable domain in full (rest from reference TRBV5-1 and TRBJ2-7): KAGVTQTPRYLIKTRGQQVTLSCSPISGHRSVSWYQQTPGQGLQFLFEYFSETQRNKGNFPGRFSGRQFSNSRSEMNVSTLELGDSALYLCASSLGTVYEQYFGPGTRLTVT.

The genes are TRBV11-2 and TRBJ2-1; D is uncertain. The germline gives CDR1 SGHAT, CDR2 FQNNGV. This CDR3 comprises 13 residues. V was trimmed by 3 bases and J by 5 bases, leaving 8 bases between them. The CDR3 DNA reads TGTGCCAGCAGCTTTTCTGGGCACAATGAGCAGTTCTTC. Its protein is CASSFSGHNEQFF.

The rearrangement links TRBV15 to TRBJ1-1, with 7 bases aligning to TRBD1. The CDR3 extends over 15 amino acids. V lost 1 base and J lost 3; bases outside the gene matches: 5. CDR1 and CDR2 (germline): LNHNV, YYDKDF (reference sequence). The CDR3 loop is CATSRGTGADTEAFF. In DNA, the CDR3 is TGTGCCACCAGCAGAGGAACAGGGGCGGACACTGAAGCTTTCTTT.

The CDR3 DNA sequence: TGTGCCAGCAGCTCCGGGACACGGAGCTCCTATAATTCACCCCTCCACTTT. Its translation: CASSSGTRSSYNSPLHF. The rearrangement joins TRBV11-2 to TRBJ1-6; the D gene is possibly TRBD1 (6 bases). This CDR3 is 17 amino acids long. Germline assignment: CDR1 SGHAT and CDR2 FQNNGV. Trimming stripped 4 bases from V and 0 bases from J, with 13 bases between.

The rearrangement links TRBV3-1 (or the pseudogene TRBV3-2) to TRBJ1-5; no clear D gene. Germline assignment: CDR1 LGHDT and CDR2 YNNKEL (reference sequence). This CDR3 is 14 amino acids long. V was cut by 1 base and J by 4 bases, with 8 bases left in between. CDR3 in DNA: TGTGCCAGCAGCCAAGGACACCCAAATCAGCCCCAGCATTTT. Translated, it gives CASSQGHPNQPQHF.

This clone was seen more than once but under ten times. The gene calls are TRBV5-8 and TRBJ1-4; D is perhaps TRBD1 (5 bases). Germline assignment: CDR1 SGHTS and CDR2 YDEGEE. The CDR3 spans 14 residues. Trimming stripped 3 bases from V and 4 bases from J, with 10 bases between. CDR3 region: CASSSDSFNEKLFF. DNA for the CDR3: TGTGCCAGCAGCTCCGACAGTTTTAATGAAAAACTGTTTTTT.

The genes are TRBV28 and TRBJ1-1; maybe TRBD1 (6 bases). This CDR3 is 16 amino acids long. Trimming left V 11 bases short and J 3 bases short, with 25 bases between. The germline gives CDR1 MDHEN, CDR2 SYDVKM. For the CDR3, the DNA is TGTGCCGGATCTACAGGGAGGGGAGCTGAGGACACTGAAGCTTTCTTT. Amino acid sequence: CAGSTGRGAEDTEAFF.

The gene calls are TRBV5-1 and TRBJ1-6; 8 bases fit TRBD1. The CDR3 runs to 15 residues. Trimming at V came to 4 bases and at J to 10 bases, leaving 10 bases not matched to a gene. Germline CDR1 and CDR2: SGHRS and YFSETQ. CDR3 bases: TGCGCCAGCAGCCCGCGGACAGGGTTGGAGTCACCCCTCCACTTT. Translation gives CASSPRTGLESPLHF.

The chain is built from TRBV4-1 and TRBJ1-1, with 7 positions matching TRBD1. V dropped 1 base and J dropped 1; count of bases not matched to a gene: 9. Germline V gives CDR1 MGHRA, CDR2 YSYEKL. This CDR3 spans 17 amino acids. CDR3 protein: CASSQARGGAGNTEAFF. CDR3 in DNA: TGCGCCAGCAGCCAAGCAAGAGGGGGCGCCGGGAACACTGAAGCTTTCTTT.

The rearrangement joins TRBV27 to TRBJ2-2; 8 bases line up with TRBD2. The CDR3 runs to 16 residues. Germline V CDR1 and CDR2: MNHEY, SMNVEV (reference sequence). The junction had 5 bases not matched to a gene; V was cut back by 5 bases and J by 0 bases. CDR3 protein: CASSLQLAANTGELFF. Here the CDR3 DNA reads TGTGCCAGCAGTCTCCAACTAGCGGCGAACACCGGGGAGCTGTTTTTT.

J is TRBJ2-3 and V is TRBV7-9; 8 bases are shared with TRBD1. V lost 6 bases, J lost 2 bases, and 13 bases stayed unmatched. Germline CDR1 SEHNR, CDR2 FQNEAQ (reference sequence). CDR3 length: 17 residues. CDR3 DNA: TGTGCCAGCAGTCCCATTCGACAGGGGCCAAACACAGATACGCAGTATTTT. Encoded protein: CASSPIRQGPNTDTQYF.

The gene calls are TRBV5-1 and TRBJ1-2, with 7 nucleotides matching TRBD1. The CDR3 consists of 18 residues. After removal of 0 bases from V and 3 bases from J, the junction contained 14 bases not matched to a gene. Germline V gives CDR1 SGHRS, CDR2 YFSETQ. The CDR3 reads CASSLGSAGGRAYYGYTF. The CDR3 DNA follows: TGCGCCAGCAGCTTGGGCTCGGCAGGGGGTCGGGCGTACTATGGCTACACCTTC.

This chain connects TRBV28 to TRBJ2-7; 7 bases are a match to TRBD1. The CDR3 totals 14 residues. Germline V gene sequence: CDR1 MDHEN, CDR2 SYDVKM. Germline trimming cut 4 bases from V and 0 bases from J; bases unmatched to any gene: 3. The DNA for the CDR3 is TGTGCCAGCAGTTCGTACAGGGGCTCCTACGAGCAGTACTTC. Protein: CASSSYRGSYEQYF.

The chain employs TRBV18 and TRBJ1-1; D is unclear. V lost 1 base and J lost 0, with 12 bases in between. Germline-derived CDR1 and CDR2 are KGHSH and LQKENI. The CDR3 totals 16 residues. The CDR3 loop is CASSPLQSEMNTEAFF. The CDR3 DNA follows: TGTGCCAGCTCACCACTTCAATCAGAAATGAACACTGAAGCTTTCTTT.